This TCR beta chain was sequenced in a study of blood T cell repertoires in COVID-19. In the study overall: Material from acute and convalescent COVID-19 was sourced from the United States, Italy and Spain. T cells, B-cell-depleted T cells, or PBMCs provided the cDNA or gDNA that served as material.

In the original processing: Amplification of reference gene primers provided the estimated nucleated cell counts. Sequencing was performed with immunoSEQ multiplex PCR; in TCRdb, only in-frame clones are kept and a portion is missing. V and J calls and clone size are copied from that table; D and trimming were computed from the DNA. The sample has fewer than 200,000 clones, about 83% seen once. The length of the CDR3 is 12 residues. Germline CDR1 and CDR2: SGHTS and YDEGEE. Trimming stripped 4 bases from V and 10 bases from J, with 12 bases between. The source is a human donor in a cohort sampled during active COVID-19. The source material was peripheral blood. The V and J genes are TRBV5-8 and TRBJ2-1; D remains ambiguous. The CDR3 region has the DNA TGTGCCAGCAGCCCCCGGTTGGTCGAGCAGTTCTTC. It encodes CASSPRLVEQFF.